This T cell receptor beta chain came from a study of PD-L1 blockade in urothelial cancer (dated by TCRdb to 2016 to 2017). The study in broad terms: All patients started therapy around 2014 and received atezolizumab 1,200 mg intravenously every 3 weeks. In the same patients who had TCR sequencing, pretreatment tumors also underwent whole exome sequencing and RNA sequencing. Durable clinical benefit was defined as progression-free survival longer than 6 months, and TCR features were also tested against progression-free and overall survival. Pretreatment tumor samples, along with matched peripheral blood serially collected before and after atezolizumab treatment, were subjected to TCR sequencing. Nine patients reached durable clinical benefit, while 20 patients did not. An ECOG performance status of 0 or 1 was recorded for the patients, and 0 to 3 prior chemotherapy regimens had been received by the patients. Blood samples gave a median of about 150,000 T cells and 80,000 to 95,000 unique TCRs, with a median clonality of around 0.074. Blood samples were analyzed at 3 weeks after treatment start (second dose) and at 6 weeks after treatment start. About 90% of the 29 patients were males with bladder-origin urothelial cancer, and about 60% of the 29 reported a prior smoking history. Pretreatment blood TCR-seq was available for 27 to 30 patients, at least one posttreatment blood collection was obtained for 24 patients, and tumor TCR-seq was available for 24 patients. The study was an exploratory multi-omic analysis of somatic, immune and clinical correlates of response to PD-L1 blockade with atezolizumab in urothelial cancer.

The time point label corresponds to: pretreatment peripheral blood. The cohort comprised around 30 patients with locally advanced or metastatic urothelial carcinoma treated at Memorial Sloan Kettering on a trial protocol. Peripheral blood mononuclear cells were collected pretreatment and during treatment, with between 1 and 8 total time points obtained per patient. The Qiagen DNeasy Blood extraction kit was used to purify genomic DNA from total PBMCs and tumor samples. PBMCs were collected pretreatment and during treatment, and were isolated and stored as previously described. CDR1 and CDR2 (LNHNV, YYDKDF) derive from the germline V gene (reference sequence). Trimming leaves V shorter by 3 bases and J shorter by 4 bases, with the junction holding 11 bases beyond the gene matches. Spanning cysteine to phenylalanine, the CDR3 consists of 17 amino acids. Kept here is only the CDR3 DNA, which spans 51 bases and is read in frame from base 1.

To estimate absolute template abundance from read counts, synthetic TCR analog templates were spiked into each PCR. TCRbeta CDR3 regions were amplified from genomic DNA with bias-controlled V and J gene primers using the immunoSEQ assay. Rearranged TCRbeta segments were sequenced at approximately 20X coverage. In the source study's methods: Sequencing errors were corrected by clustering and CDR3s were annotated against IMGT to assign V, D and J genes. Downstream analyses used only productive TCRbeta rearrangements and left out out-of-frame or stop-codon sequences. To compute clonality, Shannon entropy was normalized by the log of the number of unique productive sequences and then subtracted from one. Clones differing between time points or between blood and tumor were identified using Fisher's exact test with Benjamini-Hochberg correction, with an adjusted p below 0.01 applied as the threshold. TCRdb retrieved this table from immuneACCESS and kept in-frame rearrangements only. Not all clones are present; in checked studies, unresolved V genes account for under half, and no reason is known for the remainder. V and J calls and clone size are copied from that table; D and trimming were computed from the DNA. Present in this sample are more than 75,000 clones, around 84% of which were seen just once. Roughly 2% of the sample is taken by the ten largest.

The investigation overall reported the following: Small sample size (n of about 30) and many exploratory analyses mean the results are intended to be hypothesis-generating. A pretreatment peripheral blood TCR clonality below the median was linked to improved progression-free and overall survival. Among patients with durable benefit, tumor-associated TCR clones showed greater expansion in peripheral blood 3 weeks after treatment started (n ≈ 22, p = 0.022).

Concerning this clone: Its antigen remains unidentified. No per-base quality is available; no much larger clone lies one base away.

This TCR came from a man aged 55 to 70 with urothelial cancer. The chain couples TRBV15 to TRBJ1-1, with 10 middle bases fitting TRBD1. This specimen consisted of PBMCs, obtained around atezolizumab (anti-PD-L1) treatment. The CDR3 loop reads CATSRAGTGVGGTEAFF. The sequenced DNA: TGTGCCACCAGCAGGGCCGGGACAGGGGTAGGGGGCACTGAAGCTTTCTTT.